This passage covers 4 T cell receptor beta chains from one sample sequenced in a study of cytomegalovirus exposure and HLA in healthy donors. The PCR employed 60 Vbeta primers together with 13 Jbeta primers. Assay used: immunoSEQ multiplex PCR; TCRdb lists only in-frame clones, some missing. Here the sample spans a few hundred thousand clones, about 77% being singletons. Sequencing input: PBMCs. Every receptor here comes from a woman aged 25 to 39 in good health and CMV-seronegative.

This clone has a single count. The chain carries TRBV30 and TRBJ2-1; tentatively, D is TRBD1 (6 bases). CDR3 length equals 14 residues. From germline, CDR1 is GTSNPN and CDR2 SVGIG (reference sequence). V was trimmed by 2 bases and J by 10 bases, leaving 18 bases between them. CDR3 amino acids: CAWSPTKSGGEQFF. CDR3 coding DNA: TGTGCCTGGAGTCCTACCAAGTCTGGGGGCGAGCAGTTCTTC.

This chain connects TRBV7-9 to TRBJ1-1; perhaps TRBD1 as D (6 bases). From germline, CDR1 is SEHNR and CDR2 FQNEAQ (reference sequence). This CDR3 spans 15 amino acids. Trimming removed 5 bases at V and 8 bases at J, with 21 bases between. As DNA, the CDR3 is TGTGCCAGCAGCGAACCCCTTCACAGGGTATGGGAAGCTTTCTTT. Protein product: CASSEPLHRVWEAFF.

V gene TRBV11-2 combines with J gene TRBJ2-7; unclear D gene. Trimming took off 0 bases at V and 0 bases at J, with 12 bases between the two ends. The CDR3 is 16 amino acids. Germline V gene data show CDR1 as SGHAT and CDR2 as FQNNGV. The CDR3 protein is CASSLDRPGYSYEQYF. In nucleotides, the CDR3 is TGTGCCAGCAGCTTAGATCGTCCCGGTTACTCCTACGAGCAGTACTTC.

The J gene is TRBJ1-5, the V gene TRBV7-9; D gene ambiguous. Germline assignment: CDR1 SEHNR and CDR2 FQNEAQ (reference sequence). Deletions cut 0 bases from V and 5 bases from J, with 8 bases between. The CDR3 length is 14 residues. CDR3 DNA: TGTGCCAGCAGCTTAGCGAACAGCTATCAGCCCCAGCATTTT. Translation: CASSLANSYQPQHF.